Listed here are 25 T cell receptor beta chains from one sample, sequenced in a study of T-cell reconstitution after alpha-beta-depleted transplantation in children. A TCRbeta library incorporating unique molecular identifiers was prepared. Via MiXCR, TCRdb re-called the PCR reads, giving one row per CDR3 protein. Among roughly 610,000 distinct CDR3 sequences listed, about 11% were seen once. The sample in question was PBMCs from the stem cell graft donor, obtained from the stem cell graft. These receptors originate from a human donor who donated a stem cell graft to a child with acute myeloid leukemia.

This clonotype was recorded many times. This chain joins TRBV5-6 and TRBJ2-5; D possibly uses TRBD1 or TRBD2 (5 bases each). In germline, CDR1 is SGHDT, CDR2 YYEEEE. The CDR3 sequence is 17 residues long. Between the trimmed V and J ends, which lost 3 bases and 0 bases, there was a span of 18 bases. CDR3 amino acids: CASSSAGTDTYQETQYF. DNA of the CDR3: TGTGCCAGCAGCTCGGCCGGGACCGATACGTACCAAGAGACCCAGTACTTC.

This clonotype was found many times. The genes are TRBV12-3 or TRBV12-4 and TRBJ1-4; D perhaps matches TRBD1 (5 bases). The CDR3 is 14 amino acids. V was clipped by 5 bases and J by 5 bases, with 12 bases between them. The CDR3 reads CASSPEGPNEKLFF. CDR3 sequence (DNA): TGTGCCAGCAGTCCCGAGGGGCCGAATGAAAAACTGTTTTTT.

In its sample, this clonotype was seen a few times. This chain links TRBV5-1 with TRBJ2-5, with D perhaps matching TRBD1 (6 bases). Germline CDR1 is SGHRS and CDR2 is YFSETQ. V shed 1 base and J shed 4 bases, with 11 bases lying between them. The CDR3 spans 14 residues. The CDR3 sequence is CASSLITGTETQYF. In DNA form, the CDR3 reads TGCGCCAGCAGCTTGATAACAGGGACAGAGACCCAGTACTTC.

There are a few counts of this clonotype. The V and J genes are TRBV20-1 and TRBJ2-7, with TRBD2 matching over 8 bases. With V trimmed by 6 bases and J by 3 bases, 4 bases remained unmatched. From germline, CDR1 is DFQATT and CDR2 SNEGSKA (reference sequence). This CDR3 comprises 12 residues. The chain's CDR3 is CSALSGSYEQYF. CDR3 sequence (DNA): TGCAGTGCCCTGAGCGGGAGCTACGAGCAGTACTTC.

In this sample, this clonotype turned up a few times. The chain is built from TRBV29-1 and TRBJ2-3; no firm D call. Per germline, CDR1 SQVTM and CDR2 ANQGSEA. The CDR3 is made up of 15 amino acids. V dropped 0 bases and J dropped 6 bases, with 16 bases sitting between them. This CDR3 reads CSVEDYTAEVDTQYF. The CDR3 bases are TGCAGCGTTGAAGATTATACAGCCGAGGTGGATACGCAGTATTTT.

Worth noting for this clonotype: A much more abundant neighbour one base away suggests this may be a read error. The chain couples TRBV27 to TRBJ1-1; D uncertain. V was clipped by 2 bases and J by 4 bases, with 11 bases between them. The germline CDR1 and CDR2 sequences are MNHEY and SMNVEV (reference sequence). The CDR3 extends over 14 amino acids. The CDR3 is CASSLAGCGTEAFF. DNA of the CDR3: TGTGCCAGCAGTTTAGCCGGATGCGGCACTGAAGCTTTCTTT.

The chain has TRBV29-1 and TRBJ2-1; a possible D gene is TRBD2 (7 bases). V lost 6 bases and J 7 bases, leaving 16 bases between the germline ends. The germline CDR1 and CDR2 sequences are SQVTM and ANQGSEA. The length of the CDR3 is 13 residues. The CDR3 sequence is CSVGGGGRNEQFF. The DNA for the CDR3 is TGCAGCGTCGGGGGAGGGGGGAGGAATGAGCAGTTCTTC.

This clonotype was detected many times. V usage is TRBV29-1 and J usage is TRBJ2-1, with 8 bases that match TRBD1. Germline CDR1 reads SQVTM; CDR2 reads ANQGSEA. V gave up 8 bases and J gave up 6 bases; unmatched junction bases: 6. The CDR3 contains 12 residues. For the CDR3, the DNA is TGCAGCCCCGGGACAGGACCCAATGAGCAGTTCTTC. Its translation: CSPGTGPNEQFF.

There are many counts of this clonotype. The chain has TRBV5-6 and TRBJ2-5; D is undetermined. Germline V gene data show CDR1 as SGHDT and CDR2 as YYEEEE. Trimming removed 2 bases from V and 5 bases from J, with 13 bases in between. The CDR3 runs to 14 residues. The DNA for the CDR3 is TGTGCCAGCAGCTTAAGGCCATCCTCCGAGACCCAGTACTTC. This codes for CASSLRPSSETQYF.

The CDR3 protein is CASIRFDLQETQYF. The CDR3, as DNA: TGTGCCAGCATCAGATTCGACCTCCAAGAGACCCAGTACTTC. V is TRBV2 and J is TRBJ2-5, with unresolved D. The CDR3 runs 14 residues. The V gene lost 7 bases and the J gene lost 1 base, with 13 bases spanning the gap. Per germline, CDR1 SNHLY and CDR2 FYNNEI.

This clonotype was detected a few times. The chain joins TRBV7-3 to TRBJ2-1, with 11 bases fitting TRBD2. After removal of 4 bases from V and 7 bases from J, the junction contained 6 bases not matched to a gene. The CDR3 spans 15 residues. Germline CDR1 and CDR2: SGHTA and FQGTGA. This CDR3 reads CASSYTSGRGNEQFF. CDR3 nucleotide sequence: TGTGCCAGCAGCTACACTAGCGGGAGAGGAAATGAGCAGTTCTTC.

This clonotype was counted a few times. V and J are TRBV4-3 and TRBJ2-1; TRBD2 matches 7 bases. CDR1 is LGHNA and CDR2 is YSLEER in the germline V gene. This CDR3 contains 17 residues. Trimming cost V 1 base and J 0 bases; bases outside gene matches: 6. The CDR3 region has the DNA TGCGCCAGCAGCCAAGGTCGAGGCGGGAGCTCCTACAATGAGCAGTTCTTC. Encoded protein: CASSQGRGGSSYNEQFF.

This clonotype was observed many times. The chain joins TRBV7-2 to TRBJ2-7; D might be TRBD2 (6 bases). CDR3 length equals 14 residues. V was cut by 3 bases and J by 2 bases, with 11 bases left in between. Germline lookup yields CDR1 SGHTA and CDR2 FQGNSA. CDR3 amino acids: CASSFGTVTYEQYF. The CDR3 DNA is TGTGCCAGCAGCTTCGGGACTGTGACCTACGAGCAGTACTTC.

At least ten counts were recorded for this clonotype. CDR3 loop: CASSSSGRGYQETQYF. In DNA form, the CDR3 reads TGTGCCAGCAGTTCCAGTGGGAGAGGATACCAAGAGACCCAGTACTTC. The chain uses TRBV12-3 or TRBV12-4 and TRBJ2-5, with TRBD2 as a possible D gene (5 bases). The CDR3 runs 16 residues. Trimming took 4 bases from V and 0 from J, leaving 15 bases between them.

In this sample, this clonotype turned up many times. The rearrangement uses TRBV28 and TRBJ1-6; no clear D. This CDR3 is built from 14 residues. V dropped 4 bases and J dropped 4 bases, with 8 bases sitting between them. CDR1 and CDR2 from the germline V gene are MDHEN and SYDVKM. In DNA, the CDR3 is TGTGCCAGCAGTTCTCGACGGTATAATTCACCCCTCCACTTT. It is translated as CASSSRRYNSPLHF.

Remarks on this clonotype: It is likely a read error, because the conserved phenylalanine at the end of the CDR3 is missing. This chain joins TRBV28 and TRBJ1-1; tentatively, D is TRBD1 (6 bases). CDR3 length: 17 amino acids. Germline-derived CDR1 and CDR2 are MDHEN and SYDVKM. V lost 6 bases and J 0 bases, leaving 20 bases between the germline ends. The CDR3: CASRRKGVQRMNTEAFS. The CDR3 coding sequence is TGTGCCAGCAGACGTAAGGGGGTACAGCGCATGAACACTGAAGCTTTCTCT.

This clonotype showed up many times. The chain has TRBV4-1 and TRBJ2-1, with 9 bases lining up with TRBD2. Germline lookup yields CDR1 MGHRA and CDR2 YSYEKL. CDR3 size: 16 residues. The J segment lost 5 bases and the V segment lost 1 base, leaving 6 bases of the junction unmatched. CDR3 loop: CASSQVKLAGHNEQFF. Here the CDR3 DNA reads TGCGCCAGCAGCCAAGTAAAACTAGCGGGCCACAATGAGCAGTTCTTC.

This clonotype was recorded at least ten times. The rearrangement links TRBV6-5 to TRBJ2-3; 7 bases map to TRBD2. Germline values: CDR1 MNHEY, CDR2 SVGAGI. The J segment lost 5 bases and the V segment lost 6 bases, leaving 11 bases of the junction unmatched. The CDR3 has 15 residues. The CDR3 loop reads CASRGSSAGLDTQYF. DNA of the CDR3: TGTGCCAGCAGGGGGTCATCAGCGGGACTAGATACGCAGTATTTT.

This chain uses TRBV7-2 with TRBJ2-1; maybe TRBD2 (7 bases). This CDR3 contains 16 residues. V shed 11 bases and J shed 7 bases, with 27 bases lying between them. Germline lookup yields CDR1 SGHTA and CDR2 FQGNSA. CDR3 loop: CAGHSRGGGDWNEQFF. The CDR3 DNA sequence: TGTGCCGGCCACTCTAGGGGCGGGGGCGACTGGAATGAGCAGTTCTTC.

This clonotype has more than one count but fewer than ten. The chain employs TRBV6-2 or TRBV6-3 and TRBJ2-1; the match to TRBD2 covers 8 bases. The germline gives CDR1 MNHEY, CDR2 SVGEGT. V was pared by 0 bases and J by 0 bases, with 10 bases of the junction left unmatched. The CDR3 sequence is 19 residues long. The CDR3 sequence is CASSYSSVAGLSSYNEQFF. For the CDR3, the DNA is TGTGCCAGCAGTTACTCGTCGGTAGCGGGACTAAGCTCCTACAATGAGCAGTTCTTC.

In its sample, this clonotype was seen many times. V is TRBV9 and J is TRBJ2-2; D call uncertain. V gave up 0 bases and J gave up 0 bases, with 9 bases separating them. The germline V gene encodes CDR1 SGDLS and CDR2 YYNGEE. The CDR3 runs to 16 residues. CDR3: CASSVDGFSNTGELFF. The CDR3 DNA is TGTGCCAGCAGCGTAGACGGTTTTTCGAACACCGGGGAGCTGTTTTTT.

In DNA, the CDR3 is TGTGCCAGCAGCTTAACAGCGGGAGTTGGGAGTGAGCAGTTCTTC. This encodes CASSLTAGVGSEQFF. The chain is built from TRBV7-3 and TRBJ2-1; the match to TRBD2 covers 8 bases. This CDR3 region has 15 residues. V was clipped by 0 bases and J by 9 bases; unmatched bases: 7. Germline assignment: CDR1 SGHTA and CDR2 FQGTGA.

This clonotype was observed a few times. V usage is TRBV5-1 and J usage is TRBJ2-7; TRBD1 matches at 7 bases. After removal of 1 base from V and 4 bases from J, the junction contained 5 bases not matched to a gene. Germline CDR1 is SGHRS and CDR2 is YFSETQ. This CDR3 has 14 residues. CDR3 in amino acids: CASSLLGQKYEQYF. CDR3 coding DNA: TGCGCCAGCAGCTTGCTGGGACAGAAATACGAGCAGTACTTC.

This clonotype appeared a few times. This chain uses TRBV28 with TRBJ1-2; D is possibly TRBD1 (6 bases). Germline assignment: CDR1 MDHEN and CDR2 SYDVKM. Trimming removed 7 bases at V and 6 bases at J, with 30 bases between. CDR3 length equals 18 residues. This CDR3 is CASTKSRAPKFQGNGYTF. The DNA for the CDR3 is TGTGCCAGCACCAAAAGCCGGGCCCCTAAGTTCCAGGGGAATGGCTACACCTTC.

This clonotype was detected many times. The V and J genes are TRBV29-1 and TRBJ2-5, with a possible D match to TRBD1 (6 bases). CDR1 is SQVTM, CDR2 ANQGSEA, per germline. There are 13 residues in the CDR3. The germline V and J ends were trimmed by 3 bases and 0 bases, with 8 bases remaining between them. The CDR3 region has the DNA TGCAGCGTTGATCAGGGGTACCAAGAGACCCAGTACTTC. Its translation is CSVDQGYQETQYF.